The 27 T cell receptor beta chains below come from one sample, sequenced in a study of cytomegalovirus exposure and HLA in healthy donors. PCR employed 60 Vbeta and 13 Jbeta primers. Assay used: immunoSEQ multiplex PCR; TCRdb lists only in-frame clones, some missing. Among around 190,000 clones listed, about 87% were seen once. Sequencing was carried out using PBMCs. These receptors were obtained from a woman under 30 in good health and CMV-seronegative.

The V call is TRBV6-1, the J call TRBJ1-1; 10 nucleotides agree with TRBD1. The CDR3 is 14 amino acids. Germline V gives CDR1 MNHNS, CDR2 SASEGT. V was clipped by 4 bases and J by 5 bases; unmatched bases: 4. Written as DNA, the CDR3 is TGTGCCAGCAGTGCCGGGACAGGGGATACTGAAGCTTTCTTT. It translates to CASSAGTGDTEAFF.

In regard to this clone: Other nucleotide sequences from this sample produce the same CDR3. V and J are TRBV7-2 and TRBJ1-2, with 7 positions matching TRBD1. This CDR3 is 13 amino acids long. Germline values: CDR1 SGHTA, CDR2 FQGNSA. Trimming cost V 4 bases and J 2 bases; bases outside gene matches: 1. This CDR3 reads CASSSGQNYGYTF. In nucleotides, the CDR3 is TGTGCCAGCAGCTCGGGACAGAACTATGGCTACACCTTC.

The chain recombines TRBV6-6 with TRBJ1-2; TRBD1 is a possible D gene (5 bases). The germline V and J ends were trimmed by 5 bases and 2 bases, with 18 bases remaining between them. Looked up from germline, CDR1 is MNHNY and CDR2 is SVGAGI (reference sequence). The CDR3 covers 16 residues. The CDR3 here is CASSGGVEGPNYGYTF. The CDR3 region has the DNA TGTGCCAGCAGTGGGGGGGTGGAGGGGCCCAACTATGGCTACACCTTC.

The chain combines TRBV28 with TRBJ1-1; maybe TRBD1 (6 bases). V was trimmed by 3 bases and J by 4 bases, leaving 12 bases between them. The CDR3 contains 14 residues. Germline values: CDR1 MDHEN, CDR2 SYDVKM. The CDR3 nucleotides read TGTGCCAGCAGTTTGGGAAGGGGGATCACTGAAGCTTTCTTT. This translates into CASSLGRGITEAFF.

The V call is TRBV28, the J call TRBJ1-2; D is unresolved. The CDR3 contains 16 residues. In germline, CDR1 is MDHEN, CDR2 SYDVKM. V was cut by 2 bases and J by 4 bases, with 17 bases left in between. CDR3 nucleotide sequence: TGTGCCAGCAGTTTAAATGGCGGAGGGAAGCCCTATGGCTACACCTTC. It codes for CASSLNGGGKPYGYTF.

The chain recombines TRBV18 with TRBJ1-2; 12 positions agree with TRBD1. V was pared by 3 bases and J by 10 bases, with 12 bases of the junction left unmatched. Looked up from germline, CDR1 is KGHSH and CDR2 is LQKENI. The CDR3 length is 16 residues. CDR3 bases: TGTGCCAGCTCACCTAACTCCGGGACAGGGGGCCGGGACTACACCTTC. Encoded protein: CASSPNSGTGGRDYTF. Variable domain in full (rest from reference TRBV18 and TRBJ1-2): NAGVMQNPRHLVRRRGQEARLRCSPMKGHSHVYWYRQLPEEGLKFMVYLQKENIIDESGMPKERFSAEFPKEGPSILRIQQVVRGDSAAYFCASSPNSGTGGRDYTFGSGTRLTVV.

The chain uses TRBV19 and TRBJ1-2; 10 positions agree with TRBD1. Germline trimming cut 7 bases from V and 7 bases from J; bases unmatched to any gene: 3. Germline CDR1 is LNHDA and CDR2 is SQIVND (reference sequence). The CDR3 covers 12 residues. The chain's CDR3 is CASTGQGVGYTF. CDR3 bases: TGTGCCAGTACTGGACAGGGGGTTGGCTACACCTTC. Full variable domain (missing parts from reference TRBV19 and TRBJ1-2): DGGITQSPKYLFRKEGQNVTLSCEQNLNHDAMYWYRQDPGQGLRLIYYSQIVNDFQKGDIAEGYSVSREKKESFPLTVTSAQKNPTAFYLCASTGQGVGYTFGSGTRLTVV.

The CDR3 protein is CASSFQGQPQHF. CDR3 nucleotide sequence: TGTGCCAGCAGCTTTCAGGGCCAGCCCCAGCATTTT. The chain carries TRBV5-4 and TRBJ1-5; tentatively, D is TRBD1 (5 bases). V was cut by 2 bases and J by 7 bases, with 7 bases left in between. CDR3 size: 12 residues. Germline values: CDR1 SGHNT, CDR2 YYREEE (reference sequence).

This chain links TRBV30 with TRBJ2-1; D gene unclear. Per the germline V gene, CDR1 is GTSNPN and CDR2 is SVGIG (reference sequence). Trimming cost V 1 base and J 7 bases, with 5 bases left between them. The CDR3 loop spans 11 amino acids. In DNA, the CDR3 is TGTGCCTGGAGTGCGAGGAATGAGCAGTTCTTC. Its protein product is CAWSARNEQFF.

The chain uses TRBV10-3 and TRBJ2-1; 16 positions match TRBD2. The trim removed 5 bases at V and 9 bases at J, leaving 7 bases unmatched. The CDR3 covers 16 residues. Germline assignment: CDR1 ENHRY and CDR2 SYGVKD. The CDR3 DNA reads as TGTGCCATCAGTACGGGACTAGCGGGGGGGCGGATTGAGCAGTTCTTC. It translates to CAISTGLAGGRIEQFF.

The CDR3 loop is CSAGQRRDQPQHF. In DNA, the CDR3 is TGCAGCGCGGGACAGCGGAGGGATCAGCCCCAGCATTTT. This rearrangement joins TRBV29-1 to TRBJ1-5, with TRBD1 matching over 7 bases. The V gene's germline CDR1 is SQVTM and CDR2 ANQGSEA. Trimming at V came to 7 bases and at J to 5 bases, leaving 8 bases not matched to a gene. This CDR3 comprises 13 residues.

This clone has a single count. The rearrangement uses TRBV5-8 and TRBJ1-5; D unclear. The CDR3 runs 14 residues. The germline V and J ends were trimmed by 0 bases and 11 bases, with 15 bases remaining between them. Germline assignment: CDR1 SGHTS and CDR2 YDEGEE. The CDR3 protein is CASSLGSAAGTQHF. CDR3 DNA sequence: TGTGCCAGCAGCTTGGGGTCCGCCGCCGGGACCCAGCATTTT.

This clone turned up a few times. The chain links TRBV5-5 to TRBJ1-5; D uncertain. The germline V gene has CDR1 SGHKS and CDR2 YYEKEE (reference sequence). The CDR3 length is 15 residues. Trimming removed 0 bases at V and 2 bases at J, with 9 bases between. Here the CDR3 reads CASSLAGVGNQPQHF. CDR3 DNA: TGTGCCAGCAGCTTGGCCGGGGTGGGCAATCAGCCCCAGCATTTT.

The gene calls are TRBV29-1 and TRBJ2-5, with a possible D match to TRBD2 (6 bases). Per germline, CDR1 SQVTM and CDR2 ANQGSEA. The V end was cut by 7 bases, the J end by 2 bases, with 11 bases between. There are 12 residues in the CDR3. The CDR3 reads CSAGLEQETQYF. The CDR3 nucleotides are TGCAGCGCGGGACTGGAACAAGAGACCCAGTACTTC.

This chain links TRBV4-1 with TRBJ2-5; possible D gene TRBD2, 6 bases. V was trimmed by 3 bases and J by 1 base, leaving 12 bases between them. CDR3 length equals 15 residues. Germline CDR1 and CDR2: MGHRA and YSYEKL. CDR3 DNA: TGCGCCAGCAGCCAGGAGGGACGAGCCCAAGAGACCCAGTACTTC. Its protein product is CASSQEGRAQETQYF.

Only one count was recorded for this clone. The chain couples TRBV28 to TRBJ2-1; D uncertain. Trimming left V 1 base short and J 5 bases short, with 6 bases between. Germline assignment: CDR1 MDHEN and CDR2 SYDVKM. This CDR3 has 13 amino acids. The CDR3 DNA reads TGTGCCAGCAGTTTATTGGCCCACAATGAGCAGTTCTTC. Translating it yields CASSLLAHNEQFF. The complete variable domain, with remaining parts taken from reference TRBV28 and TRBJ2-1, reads DVKVTQSSRYLVKRTGEKVFLECVQDMDHENMFWYRQDPGLGLRLIYFSYDVKMKEKGDIPEGYSVSREKKERFSLILESASTNQTSMYLCASSLLAHNEQFFGPGTRLTVL.

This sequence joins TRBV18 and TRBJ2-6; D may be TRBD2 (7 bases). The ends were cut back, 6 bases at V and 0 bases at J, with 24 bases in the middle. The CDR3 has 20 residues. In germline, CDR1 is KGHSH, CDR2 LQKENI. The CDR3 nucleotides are TGTGCCAGCTCCCCCTCCCGGACGGGGGGCTCCCACTCTGGGGCCAACGTCCTGACTTTC. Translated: CASSPSRTGGSHSGANVLTF.

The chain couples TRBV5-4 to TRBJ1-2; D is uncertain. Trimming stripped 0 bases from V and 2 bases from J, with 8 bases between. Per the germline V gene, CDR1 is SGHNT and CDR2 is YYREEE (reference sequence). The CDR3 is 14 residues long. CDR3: CASSLVQTNYGYTF. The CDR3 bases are TGTGCCAGCAGCTTGGTCCAGACAAACTATGGCTACACCTTC.

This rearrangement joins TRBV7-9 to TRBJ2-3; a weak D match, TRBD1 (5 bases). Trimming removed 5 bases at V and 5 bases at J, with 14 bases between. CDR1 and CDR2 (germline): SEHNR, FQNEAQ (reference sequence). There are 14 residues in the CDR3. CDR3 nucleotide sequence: TGTGCCAGCAGCCCACGACAGTTTCGAGATACGCAGTATTTT. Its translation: CASSPRQFRDTQYF.

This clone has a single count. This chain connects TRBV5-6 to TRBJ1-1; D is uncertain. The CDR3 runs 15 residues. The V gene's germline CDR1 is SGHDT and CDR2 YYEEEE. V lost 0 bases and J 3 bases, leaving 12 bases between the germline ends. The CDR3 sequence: CASSLAERVYTEAFF. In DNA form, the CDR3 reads TGTGCCAGCAGCTTGGCCGAACGGGTTTACACTGAAGCTTTCTTT. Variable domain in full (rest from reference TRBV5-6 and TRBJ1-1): DAGVTQSPTHLIKTRGQQVTLRCSPKSGHDTVSWYQQALGQGPQFIFQYYEEEERQRGNFPDRFSGHQFPNYSSELNVNALLLGDSALYLCASSLAERVYTEAFFGQGTRLTVV.

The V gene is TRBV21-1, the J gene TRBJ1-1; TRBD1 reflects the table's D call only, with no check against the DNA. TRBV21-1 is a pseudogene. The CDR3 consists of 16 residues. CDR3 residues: CASSKRGTGQNTEAFF. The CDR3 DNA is TGTGCCAGCAGCAAGCGAGGGACAGGACAGAACACTGAAGCTTTCTTT.

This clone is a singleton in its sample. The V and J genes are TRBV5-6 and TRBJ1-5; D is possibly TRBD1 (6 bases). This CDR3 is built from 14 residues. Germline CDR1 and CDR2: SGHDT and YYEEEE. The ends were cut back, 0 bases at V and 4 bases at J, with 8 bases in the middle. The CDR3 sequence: CASSLADRNQPQHF. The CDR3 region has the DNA TGTGCCAGCAGCTTGGCCGACAGGAATCAGCCCCAGCATTTT.

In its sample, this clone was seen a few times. This CDR3 is CASSPGTSEYNEQFF. In nucleotides, the CDR3 is TGTGCCAGCAGCCCAGGGACTAGCGAATACAATGAGCAGTTCTTC. The chain uses TRBV6-5 and TRBJ2-1; TRBD2 agrees at 10 bases. The CDR3 loop spans 15 amino acids. Germline V CDR1 and CDR2: MNHEY, SVGAGI. V dropped 6 bases and J dropped 4; count of bases not matched to a gene: 6.

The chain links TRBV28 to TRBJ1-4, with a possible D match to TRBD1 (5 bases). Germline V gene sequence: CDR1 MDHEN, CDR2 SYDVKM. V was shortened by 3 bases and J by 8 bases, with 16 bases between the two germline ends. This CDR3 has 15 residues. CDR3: CASSFGTGRGEKLFF. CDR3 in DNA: TGTGCCAGCAGTTTCGGGACGGGGCGGGGGGAAAAACTGTTTTTT.

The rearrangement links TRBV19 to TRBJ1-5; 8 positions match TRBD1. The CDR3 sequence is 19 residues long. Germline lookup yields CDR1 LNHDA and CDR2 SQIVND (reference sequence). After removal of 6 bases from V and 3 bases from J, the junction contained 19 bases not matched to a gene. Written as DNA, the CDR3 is TGTGCCAGTAGCCCTCCCCGTTATACAGGGGGGGGAATCAATCAGCCCCAGCATTTT. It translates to CASSPPRYTGGGINQPQHF.

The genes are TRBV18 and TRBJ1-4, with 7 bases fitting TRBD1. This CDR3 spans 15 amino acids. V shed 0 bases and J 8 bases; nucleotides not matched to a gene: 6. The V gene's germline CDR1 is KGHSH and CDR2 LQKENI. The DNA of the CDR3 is TGTGCCAGCTCACCACCAACAGGGGCGGGGGAAAAACTGTTTTTT. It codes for CASSPPTGAGEKLFF. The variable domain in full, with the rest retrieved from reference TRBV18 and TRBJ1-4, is NAGVMQNPRHLVRRRGQEARLRCSPMKGHSHVYWYRQLPEEGLKFMVYLQKENIIDESGMPKERFSAEFPKEGPSILRIQQVVRGDSAAYFCASSPPTGAGEKLFFGSGTQLSVL.

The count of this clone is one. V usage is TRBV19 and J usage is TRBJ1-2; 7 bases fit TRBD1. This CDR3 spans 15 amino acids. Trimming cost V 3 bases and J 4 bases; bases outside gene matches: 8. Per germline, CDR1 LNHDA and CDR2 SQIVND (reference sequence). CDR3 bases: TGTGCCAGTAGTATTCGGACAGGCGCTGCCTATGGCTACACCTTC. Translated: CASSIRTGAAYGYTF.